Listed below are T cell receptor beta chains from one sample, sequenced in a study of T cell responses to AZD1222 COVID-19 vaccine. Sequencing used immunoSEQ multiplex PCR; TCRdb keeps in-frame clones, though not all of them. The sample consists of 99,000 or so clones, about 90% of them appearing once. The sequencing here drew on peripheral blood, taken on day 0 of AZD1222 vaccination. These TCRs come from an adult in good health. Both conserved end residues are trimmed from each CDR3.

J gene: TRBJ1-6; V gene: TRBV6-2/TRBV6-3; CDR3 protein: ASSYSIGQVVSPLH
J gene: TRBJ1-4; V gene: TRBV15; CDR3 protein: ATSTRDRAEKLF
J gene: TRBJ1-5; V gene: TRBV7-2; CDR3 protein: ASSLVSSNQPQH
J gene: TRBJ2-5; V gene: TRBV21-1; CDR3 protein: ASSKTVDLRDRGETQY
J gene: TRBJ2-7; V gene: TRBV29-1; CDR3 protein: SVEEGIGYEQY
J gene: TRBJ1-5; V gene: TRBV6-5; CDR3 protein: ASSYSALQPQH
J gene: TRBJ1-2; V gene: TRBV25-1; CDR3 protein: ASSADRGLRGYT
J gene: TRBJ1-1; V gene: TRBV27; CDR3 protein: ASGRTNTEAF
J gene: TRBJ1-2; V gene: TRBV12-3/TRBV12-4; CDR3 protein: ASSLGGAKGYT
J gene: TRBJ2-3; V gene: TRBV6-5; CDR3 protein: ASSYRPGQGADTQY
J gene: TRBJ1-2; V gene: TRBV5-4; CDR3 protein: ASSSPAAYYGYT
J gene: TRBJ1-3; V gene: TRBV19; CDR3 protein: ASSIIGKLSGNTIY
J gene: TRBJ2-7; V gene: TRBV5-4; CDR3 protein: ASSLGGTPGHGSYEQY
J gene: TRBJ1-1; V gene: TRBV11-3; CDR3 protein: ASSLDPVSIEAF
J gene: TRBJ2-3; V gene: TRBV18; CDR3 protein: ASSPRQREADTQY
J gene: TRBJ1-2; V gene: TRBV11-2; CDR3 protein: ASSPGQAGYGYT
J gene: TRBJ1-2; V gene: TRBV4-3; CDR3 protein: ASSQVQGAAYGYT
J gene: TRBJ1-3; V gene: TRBV6-5; CDR3 protein: ASSYSRKGNTIY
J gene: TRBJ2-3; V gene: TRBV9; CDR3 protein: ASSVDGTEVDTQY
J gene: TRBJ2-2; V gene: TRBV11-1; CDR3 protein: ASGSEHGELF
J gene: TRBJ2-5; V gene: TRBV6-2/TRBV6-3; CDR3 protein: ASSYLREVEETQY
J gene: TRBJ1-2; V gene: TRBV30; CDR3 protein: AWQERTGRRGYT
J gene: TRBJ2-5; V gene: TRBV2; CDR3 protein: ASPRGDEETQY
J gene: TRBJ1-5; V gene: TRBV21-1; CDR3 protein: ASRGDGGASNQPQH
J gene: TRBJ1-2; V gene: TRBV30; CDR3 protein: AWSAGVGYSYT
J gene: TRBJ1-4; V gene: TRBV11-2; CDR3 protein: ASSRDRWDEKLF
J gene: TRBJ1-2; V gene: TRBV28; CDR3 protein: ASSLLDSNYGYT
J gene: TRBJ1-4; V gene: TRBV19; CDR3 protein: ASSIKGPNEKLF
J gene: TRBJ1-6; V gene: TRBV5-5; CDR3 protein: ASSLGQYYNSPLH
J gene: TRBJ1-2; V gene: TRBV2; CDR3 protein: ASTLTGENGYT
J gene: TRBJ2-3; V gene: TRBV6-4; CDR3 protein: ASSDSQGTSTDTQY
J gene: TRBJ2-1; V gene: TRBV11-1; CDR3 protein: ASSSLPGGALNEQF
J gene: TRBJ1-5; V gene: TRBV25-1; CDR3 protein: ASSAGPNQPQH
J gene: TRBJ2-5; V gene: TRBV5-1; CDR3 protein: ASSLFPGGETQY
J gene: TRBJ1-2; V gene: TRBV30; CDR3 protein: ASRGHGYT